This TCR beta chain was documented in a study of T-cell reconstitution after alpha-beta-depleted transplantation in children. TCRbeta library construction was performed incorporating unique molecular identifiers. TCRdb reprocessed the PCR reads via MiXCR and lists one record per CDR3 protein. This sample has 200,000 to 300,000 distinct CDR3 sequences, with about 11% found just once. V was trimmed by 4 bases and J by 7 bases, leaving 7 bases between them. This CDR3 is built from 11 residues. This clonotype was obtained from a human donor who donated a stem cell graft to a child with acute lymphoblastic leukemia. Sequences were derived from PBMCs from the stem cell graft donor, sampled from the stem cell graft. The chain links TRBV12-3 or TRBV12-4 to TRBJ1-2; D is ambiguous. The chain's CDR3 is CASSSYSGYTF. The CDR3 DNA is TGTGCCAGCAGTTCTTACAGTGGCTACACCTTC.